This TCR beta chain came from a study of cytomegalovirus exposure and HLA in healthy donors. The study, taken as a whole, reports: Some segments of the V type, notably TRBV6-2 and TRBV6-3, were excluded as indistinguishable. In vitro assays verified that a few CMV-associated chains recognized CMV antigens specifically.

Points on this clone: Its antigen is still unknown.

The PCR contained 60 Vbeta and 13 Jbeta primers. Sequenced by immunoSEQ multiplex PCR; TCRdb stores in-frame clones only, minus some. Of 150,000 to 200,000 clones in the sample, about 80% are singletons; the top ten hold 11% to 15%. In germline, CDR1 is SGHAT, CDR2 FQNNGV. CDR3 size: 15 residues. With 1 base removed from V and 5 bases from J, the gap between germline ends came to 14 bases. This chain connects TRBV11-2 to TRBJ1-2; D is perhaps TRBD1 (5 bases). This receptor was identified in a man aged 45-60 years in good health and CMV-seropositive. The sample was PBMCs. The CDR3 region is CASSLVSQGGYGYTF. The CDR3 region has the DNA TGTGCCAGCAGCTTAGTCTCCCAGGGAGGGTATGGCTACACCTTC.